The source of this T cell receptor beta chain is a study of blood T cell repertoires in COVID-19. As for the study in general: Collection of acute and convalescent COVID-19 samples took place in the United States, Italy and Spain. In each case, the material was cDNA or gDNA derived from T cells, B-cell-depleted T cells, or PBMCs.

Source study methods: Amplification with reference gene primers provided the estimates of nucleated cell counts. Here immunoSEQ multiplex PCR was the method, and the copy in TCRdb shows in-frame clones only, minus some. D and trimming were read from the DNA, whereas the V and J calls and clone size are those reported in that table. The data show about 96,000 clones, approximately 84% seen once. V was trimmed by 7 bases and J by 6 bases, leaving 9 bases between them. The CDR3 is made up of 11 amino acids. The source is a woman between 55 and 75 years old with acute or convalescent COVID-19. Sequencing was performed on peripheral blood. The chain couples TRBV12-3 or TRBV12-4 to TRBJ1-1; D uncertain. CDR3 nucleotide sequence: TGTGCCAGCACCCCGGGAGCTGAAGCTTTCTTT. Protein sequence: CASTPGAEAFF.